This T cell receptor (beta chain) was retrieved from a study of shared clonotypes between healthy human individuals. General observations from the study: Compared with memory subsets, naive subsets generally had larger estimated richness.

Of note for this clone: Its antigen is unknown.

CD45RO-negative CD8 cells positively selected for CCR7 made up the naive population, which excluded terminally differentiated effector memory CD45RA+ cells. Profiling relied on immunoSEQ multiplex PCR, and the TCRdb table lists in-frame clones only, not all of them. In the table there are millions of clones, about 95% of which are singletons. The material sequenced was naive CD8+ T cells sorted from blood. This clonotype was sampled from a man younger than 30 in good health.

In DNA, the CDR3 is TGTGCCAGCAGTTACGAAATCGGATGGCATTTT. This sequence encodes CASSYEIGWHF. V and J are TRBV6-6 and TRBJ1-5; D not resolved. This CDR3 has 11 residues. The germline V gene encodes CDR1 MNHNY and CDR2 SVGAGI (reference sequence). With 2 bases removed from V and 15 bases from J, the gap between germline ends came to 11 bases.